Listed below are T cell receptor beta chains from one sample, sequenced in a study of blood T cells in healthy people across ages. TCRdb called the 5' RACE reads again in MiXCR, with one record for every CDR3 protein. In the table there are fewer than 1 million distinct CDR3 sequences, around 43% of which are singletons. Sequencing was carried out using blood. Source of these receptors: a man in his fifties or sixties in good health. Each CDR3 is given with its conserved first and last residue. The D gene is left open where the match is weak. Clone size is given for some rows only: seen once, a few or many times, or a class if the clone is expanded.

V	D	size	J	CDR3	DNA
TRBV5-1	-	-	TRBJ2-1	CASSVNSQGSYNEQFF	TGCGCCAGCAGCGTGAACTCCCAGGGGTCCTACAATGAGCAGTTCTTC
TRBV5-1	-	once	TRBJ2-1	CASSLVTTINEQFF	TGCGCCAGCAGCTTGGTTACAACAATCAATGAGCAGTTCTTC
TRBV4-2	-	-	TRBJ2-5	CASSQAGASSYNEQYF	TGTGCCAGCAGCCAAGCGGGGGCGAGCTCCTACAATGAGCAGTACTTC
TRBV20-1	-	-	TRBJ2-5	CSAPGQQRETQYF	TGCAGTGCCCCCGGACAGCAACGGGAGACCCAGTACTTC
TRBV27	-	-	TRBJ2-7	CTSSLKGSGYEQYF	TGTACCAGCAGTTTAAAGGGGTCGGGCTACGAGCAGTACTTC
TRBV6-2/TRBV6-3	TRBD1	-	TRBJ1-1	CASNGQGTVWTEAFF	TGTGCCAGCAACGGACAGGGAACGGTTTGGACTGAAGCTTTCTTT
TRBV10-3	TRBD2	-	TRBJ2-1	CAISEGGSSYNEQFF	TGTGCCATCAGTGAAGGCGGGAGCTCCTACAATGAGCAGTTCTTC
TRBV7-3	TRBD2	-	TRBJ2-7	CASSFSGGNYEQYF	TGTGCCAGCAGCTTTAGCGGGGGGAACTACGAGCAGTACTTC
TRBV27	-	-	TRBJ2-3	CASSPTTASTDTQYF	TGTGCCAGCAGTCCTACCACAGCCTCAACAGATACGCAGTATTTT
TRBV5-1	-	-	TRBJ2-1	CASSLAGPGSYNEQFF	TGCGCCAGCAGCTTGGCTGGTCCTGGCTCCTACAATGAGCAGTTCTTC
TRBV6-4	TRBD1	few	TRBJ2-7	CASSAPGQGLYEQYF	TGTGCCAGCAGTGCACCGGGACAGGGTCTCTACGAGCAGTACTTC
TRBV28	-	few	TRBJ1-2	CASAAGHHNYGYTF	TGTGCCAGCGCTGCGGGACACCATAACTATGGCTACACCTTC
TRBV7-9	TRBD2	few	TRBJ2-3	CASSPRRLAEITDTQYF	TGTGCCAGCAGCCCCCGAAGACTAGCGGAGATCACAGATACGCAGTATTTT
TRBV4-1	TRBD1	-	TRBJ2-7	CASSPRQGTTYEQYF	TGCGCCAGCAGCCCACGACAGGGGACAACCTACGAGCAGTACTTC
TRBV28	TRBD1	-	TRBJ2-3	CASSFPGTGGGGTQYF	TGTGCCAGCAGTTTTCCCGGGACAGGGGGCGGGGGTACGCAGTATTTT
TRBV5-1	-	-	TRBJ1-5	CASSLYTNQPQHF	TGCGCCAGCAGCTTATATACCAATCAGCCCCAGCATTTT
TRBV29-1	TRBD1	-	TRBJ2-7	CSVRTGDSYEQYF	TGCAGCGTTAGAACAGGGGACTCCTACGAGCAGTACTTC
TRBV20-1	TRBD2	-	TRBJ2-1	CSARHLSGGPSYNEQFF	TGCAGTGCTAGACACCTCAGCGGGGGGCCGTCCTACAATGAGCAGTTCTTC
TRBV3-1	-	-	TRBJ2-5	CASHVAGETQYF	TGTGCCAGCCATGTAGCCGGAGAGACCCAGTACTTC
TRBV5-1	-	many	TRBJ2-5	CASSLRVGETQYF	TGTGCCAGCAGCTTACGTGTCGGGGAGACCCAGTACTTC
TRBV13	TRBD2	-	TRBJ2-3	CASSPRTSGDTDTQYF	TGTGCCAGCAGCCCCCGGACTAGCGGGGACACAGATACGCAGTATTTT
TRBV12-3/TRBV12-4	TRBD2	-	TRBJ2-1	CASELGAGGQVNEQFF	TGTGCCAGCGAATTGGGGGCGGGGGGGCAGGTCAATGAGCAGTTCTTC
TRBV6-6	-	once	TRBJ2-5	CASRDSGQQETQYF	TGTGCCAGCAGGGACTCCGGACAGCAAGAAACCCAGTACTTC
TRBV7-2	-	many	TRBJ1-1	CASSPHVAIEAFF	TGTGCCAGCAGCCCCCACGTGGCCATTGAAGCTTTCTTT
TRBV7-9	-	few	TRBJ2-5	CASSPGHRPGTQYF	TGTGCCAGCAGCCCGGGCCACAGGCCGGGGACCCAGTACTTC
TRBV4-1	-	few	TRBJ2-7	CASSQVSKGTQYF	TGCGCCAGCAGCCAAGTGTCAAAGGGAACCCAGTACTTC
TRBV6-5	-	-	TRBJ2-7	CASRPPGGGSYEQYF	TGTGCCAGCAGACCTCCCGGGGGCGGAAGCTACGAGCAGTACTTC
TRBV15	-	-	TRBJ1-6	CATSSRGVNSPLHF	TGTGCCACCAGCTCCCGGGGGGTGAATTCACCCCTCCACTTT
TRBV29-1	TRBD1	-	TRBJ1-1	CSVVLGAGGTEAFF	TGCAGCGTTGTTCTGGGAGCAGGGGGCACTGAAGCTTTCTTT
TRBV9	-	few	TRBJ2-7	CASSPGQLAYEQYF	TGTGCCAGCAGCCCTGGACAGTTAGCCTACGAGCAGTACTTC
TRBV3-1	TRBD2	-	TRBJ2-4	CASSQDRSGGATQYF	TGTGCCAGCAGCCAAGATCGAAGCGGGGGGGCCACGCAGTACTTC
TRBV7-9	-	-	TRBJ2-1	CASSKQGVDNEQFF	TGTGCCAGCAGCAAGCAAGGGGTCGACAATGAGCAGTTCTTC
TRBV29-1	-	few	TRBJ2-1	CSVDLQASYNEQFF	TGCAGCGTTGACCTACAGGCGAGCTACAATGAGCAGTTCTTC
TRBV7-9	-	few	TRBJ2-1	CASSLAQGTLKQFF	TGTGCCAGCAGCTTAGCGCAAGGGACACTCAAGCAGTTCTTC
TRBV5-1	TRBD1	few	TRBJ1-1	CASSNRGSDTEAFF	TGCGCCAGCAGCAACAGGGGGTCCGACACTGAAGCTTTCTTT
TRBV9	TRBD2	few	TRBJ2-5	CASSVAGGGSGETQYF	TGTGCCAGCAGCGTAGCGGGCGGGGGGTCCGGTGAGACCCAGTACTTC
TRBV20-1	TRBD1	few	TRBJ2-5	CSARDLGRGSETQYF	TGCAGTGCTAGAGATTTAGGCAGGGGGTCAGAGACCCAGTACTTC
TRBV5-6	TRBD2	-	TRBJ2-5	CASSLSSGAQYF	TGTGCCAGCAGCCTATCTAGCGGGGCCCAGTACTTC
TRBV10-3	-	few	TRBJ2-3	CAISGDGLVTDTQYF	TGTGCCATCAGTGGGGACGGTCTCGTCACAGATACGCAGTATTTT
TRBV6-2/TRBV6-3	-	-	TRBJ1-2	CASSWTAALNYGYTF	TGTGCCAGCAGTTGGACAGCTGCCTTAAACTATGGCTACACCTTC
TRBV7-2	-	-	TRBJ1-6	CASSLARGLNSPLHF	TGTGCCAGCAGCTTAGCAAGGGGATTGAATTCACCCCTCCACTTT
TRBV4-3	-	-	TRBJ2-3	CASSQGPVRVTDTQYF	TGCGCCAGCAGCCAAGGCCCCGTACGGGTCACAGATACGCAGTATTTT
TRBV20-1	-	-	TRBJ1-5	CSAPTATVNQPQHF	TGCAGTGCCCCGACAGCCACCGTCAATCAGCCCCAGCATTTT
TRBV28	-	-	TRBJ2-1	CASSRRQVLAPNNEQFF	TGTGCCAGCAGCCGTAGACAGGTGTTAGCACCTAACAATGAGCAGTTCTTC
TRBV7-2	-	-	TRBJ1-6	CASRRFEGATPPHF	TGTGCCAGCCGCCGGTTTGAAGGGGCGACACCCCCCCACTTT
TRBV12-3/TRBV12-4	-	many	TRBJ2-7	CASSLRGPYEQYF	TGTGCCAGCAGTTTGCGGGGTCCGTACGAGCAGTACTTC
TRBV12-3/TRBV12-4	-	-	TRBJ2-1	CASSSGTHVSQFF	TGTGCCAGCAGTTCCGGGACACATGTTTCGCAGTTCTTC
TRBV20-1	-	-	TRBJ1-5	CSAPPGYNQPQHF	TGCAGTGCGCCCCCGGGCTACAATCAGCCCCAGCATTTT
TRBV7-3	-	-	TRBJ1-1	CASSLNQGGNTEAFF	TGTGCCAGCAGCTTAAATCAGGGAGGGAACACTGAAGCTTTCTTT
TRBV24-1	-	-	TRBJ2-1	CATSRQAVAEQFF	TGTGCCACCAGCCGACAGGCGGTCGCTGAGCAGTTCTTC
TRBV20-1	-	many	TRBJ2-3	CRATTSSTDTQYF	TGCAGGGCAACGACTTCCTCCACAGATACGCAGTATTTT